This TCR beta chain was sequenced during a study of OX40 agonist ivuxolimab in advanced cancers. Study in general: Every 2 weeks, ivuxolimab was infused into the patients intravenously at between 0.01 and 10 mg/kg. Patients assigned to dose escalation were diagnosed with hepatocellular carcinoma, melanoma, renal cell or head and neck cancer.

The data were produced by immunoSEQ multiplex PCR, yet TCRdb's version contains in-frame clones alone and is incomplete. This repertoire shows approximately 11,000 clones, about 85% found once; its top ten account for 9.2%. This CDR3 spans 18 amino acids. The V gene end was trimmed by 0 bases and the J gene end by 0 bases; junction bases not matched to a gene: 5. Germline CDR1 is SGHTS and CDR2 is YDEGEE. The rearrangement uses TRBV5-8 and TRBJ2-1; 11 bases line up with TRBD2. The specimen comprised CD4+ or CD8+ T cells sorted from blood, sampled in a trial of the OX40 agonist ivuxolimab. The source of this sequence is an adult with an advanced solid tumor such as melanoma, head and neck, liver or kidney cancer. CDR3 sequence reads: CASSLVLAGGLSYNEQFF. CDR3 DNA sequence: TGTGCCAGCAGCTTGGTTCTAGCGGGGGGACTCTCCTACAATGAGCAGTTCTTC.